These 21 T cell receptor beta chains share one sample of origin, sequenced in a study of blood T cell repertoires in COVID-19 (dated by TCRdb to between 2020 and 2021). Library preparation employed the immunoSEQ multiplex PCR assay. TCRdb provides this immuneACCESS table in a form limited to in-frame rearrangements. Some clones are lacking; in checked studies, under half of them reflect an unresolved V gene, and why the rest are absent is not known. This sample holds 55,000 to 75,000 clones; 80% to 85% were observed only once. 9.2% of the sample rests with the top ten. The sequenced sample was peripheral blood. These TCRs come from a human donor in a cohort sampled during active COVID-19.

The J gene is TRBJ2-7, the V gene TRBV5-1; TRBD2 is a possible D gene (5 bases). With 4 bases removed from V and 3 bases from J, the gap between germline ends came to 8 bases. The CDR3 spans 12 residues. Germline V gives CDR1 SGHRS, CDR2 YFSETQ. CDR3 bases: TGCGCCAGCAGCGGAGGATTCTACGAGCAGTACTTC. Residues: CASSGGFYEQYF.

This clone was observed once. This rearrangement joins TRBV9 to TRBJ2-1; possible D gene TRBD2, 6 bases. The V gene's germline CDR1 is SGDLS and CDR2 YYNGEE. Trimming removed 1 base from V and 4 bases from J, with 12 bases in between. The CDR3 length is 15 residues. The CDR3 sequence: CASSVLPGGYNEQFF. DNA of the CDR3: TGTGCCAGCAGCGTACTGCCCGGGGGTTACAATGAGCAGTTCTTC.

This chain links TRBV3-1 (or the pseudogene TRBV3-2) with TRBJ1-2, with TRBD1 identical over 7 bases. The CDR3 loop spans 14 amino acids. Germline CDR1 reads LGHDT; CDR2 reads YNNKEL (reference sequence). With 4 bases clipped from V and 4 bases from J, the junction kept 6 bases outside the gene matches. The CDR3 spells CASSPDRDGYGYTF. CDR3 DNA sequence: TGTGCCAGCAGCCCCGACAGGGACGGCTATGGCTACACCTTC.

The CDR3 here is CASSPFGRRYEQYF. The DNA for the CDR3 is TGTGCCAGCAGTCCCTTCGGGAGGAGGTACGAGCAGTACTTC. This chain joins TRBV27 and TRBJ2-7, with 7 bases fitting TRBD2. Trimming removed 5 bases from V and 4 bases from J; junction bases left unmatched: 8. The germline V gene has CDR1 MNHEY and CDR2 SMNVEV (reference sequence). This CDR3 comprises 14 residues.

V usage is TRBV18 and J usage is TRBJ1-6, with D perhaps matching TRBD1 (5 bases). CDR1 and CDR2 (germline): KGHSH, LQKENI. The CDR3 extends over 15 amino acids. The V end lost 3 bases, the J end lost 8 bases, and 14 bases lay between the germline ends. CDR3 coding DNA: TGTGCCAGCTCACCTAGGAGGGGCCGGGATTCACCCCTCCACTTT. Amino acid sequence: CASSPRRGRDSPLHF.

The rearrangement links TRBV6-5 to TRBJ2-5; 7 nucleotides match TRBD2. This CDR3 is 15 amino acids long. The V gene's germline CDR1 is MNHEY and CDR2 SVGAGI. V trimming: 7 bases; J trimming: 0 bases; junction bases outside the gene matches: 8. The CDR3 loop is CASKQKAGHQETQYF. The DNA of the CDR3 is TGTGCCAGCAAGCAAAAAGCGGGACACCAAGAGACCCAGTACTTC.

The chain links TRBV2 to TRBJ2-2, with 8 positions matching TRBD2. The length of the CDR3 is 18 residues. The junction had 12 bases not matched to a gene; V was cut back by 4 bases and J by 2 bases. Per the germline V gene, CDR1 is SNHLY and CDR2 is FYNNEI. DNA of the CDR3: TGTGCCAGCAGTGTGGAGCGGGAGACCCCAGCTAACACCGGGGAGCTGTTTTTT. Translation: CASSVERETPANTGELFF.

This chain connects TRBV30 to TRBJ2-1; TRBD2 agrees at 8 bases. With 5 bases clipped from V and 3 bases from J, the junction kept 0 bases outside the gene matches. Germline CDR1 GTSNPN, CDR2 SVGIG (reference sequence). The CDR3 runs 12 residues. CDR3 DNA sequence: TGTGCCTGGGCGGGGGGCTACAATGAGCAGTTCTTC. This codes for CAWAGGYNEQFF.

The CDR3 here is CASRRYGRGLAGGEQYF. The CDR3 DNA is TGTGCCAGCAGGAGGTATGGCCGGGGACTAGCGGGAGGCGAGCAGTACTTC. J is TRBJ2-7 and V is TRBV28, with 15 bases fitting TRBD2. V lost 6 bases and J lost 6; bases outside the gene matches: 12. CDR3 length: 17 amino acids. Germline values: CDR1 MDHEN, CDR2 SYDVKM.

This clone has a single count. The gene calls are TRBV18 and TRBJ2-1; 7 bases are a match to TRBD1. The germline V gene has CDR1 KGHSH and CDR2 LQKENI. V lost 3 bases and J lost 0; bases outside the gene matches: 2. The CDR3 consists of 15 residues. The CDR3, as DNA: TGTGCCAGCTCACCTCGACAGGGCTCCTACAATGAGCAGTTCTTC. Translation gives CASSPRQGSYNEQFF. Full variable domain (outside the CDR3, taken from reference TRBV18 and TRBJ2-1): NAGVMQNPRHLVRRRGQEARLRCSPMKGHSHVYWYRQLPEEGLKFMVYLQKENIIDESGMPKERFSAEFPKEGPSILRIQQVVRGDSAAYFCASSPRQGSYNEQFFGPGTRLTVL.

CDR3 sequence reads: CATSTTGTGKHNEQFF. The CDR3 bases are TGTGCCACCAGTACGACCGGGACAGGGAAACACAATGAGCAGTTCTTC. This rearrangement joins TRBV24-1 to TRBJ2-1, with 9 bases fitting TRBD1. V lost 6 bases, J lost 5 bases, and 10 bases stayed unmatched. This CDR3 spans 16 amino acids. Looked up from germline, CDR1 is KGHDR and CDR2 is SFDVKD.

The chain is built from TRBV7-3 and TRBJ2-1, with D possibly TRBD2 on 5 matching bases. Germline-derived CDR1 and CDR2 are SGHTA and FQGTGA. V was pared by 4 bases and J by 11 bases, with 21 bases between. The CDR3 has 15 amino acids. CDR3 in DNA: TGTGCCAGCAGCTCCCGGCGGGCCACCGAGCGGAAGCAGTTCTTC. Translation gives CASSSRRATERKQFF.

This clone was seen just once. The chain is built from TRBV3-1 (or the pseudogene TRBV3-2) and TRBJ2-7; unclear D gene. The germline V gene has CDR1 LGHDT and CDR2 YNNKEL (reference sequence). This CDR3 comprises 14 residues. Trimming shortened V by 0 bases and J by 2 bases, and 8 bases separated the two germline ends. CDR3 loop: CASSQELSTYEQYF. In DNA form, the CDR3 reads TGTGCCAGCAGCCAAGAACTCTCTACCTACGAGCAGTACTTC.

This chain joins TRBV11-1 and TRBJ2-5; TRBD1 is a possible D gene (5 bases). Trimming pared 2 bases from V and 4 bases from J, leaving 14 bases between. CDR1 is SGHAT, CDR2 FQDESV, per germline (reference sequence). The CDR3 runs 15 residues. This chain's CDR3 is CASSLSLGQTETQYF. CDR3 coding DNA: TGTGCCAGCAGCTTAAGTCTGGGGCAGACAGAGACCCAGTACTTC.

The CDR3 DNA is TGTGCCAGCAGCATTTACTCAGGGTCCGGGGAGCTGTTTTTT. Residues: CASSIYSGSGELFF. The chain uses TRBV7-9 and TRBJ2-2, with TRBD1 as a possible D gene (5 bases). Deletions cut 5 bases from V and 6 bases from J, with 13 bases between. Germline values: CDR1 SEHNR, CDR2 FQNEAQ (reference sequence). This CDR3 contains 14 residues.

The chain is built from TRBV19 and TRBJ2-7; TRBD1 matches 11 bases. The CDR3 is 15 residues long. J gave up 3 bases and V 6 bases, and 7 bases lay outside the gene matches. CDR1 is LNHDA and CDR2 is SQIVND in the germline V gene (reference sequence). Here the CDR3 reads CASSGWTGGHYEQYF. CDR3 DNA sequence: TGTGCCAGTAGCGGTTGGACAGGGGGCCACTACGAGCAGTACTTC. Full variable domain (missing parts from reference TRBV19 and TRBJ2-7): DGGITQSPKYLFRKEGQNVTLSCEQNLNHDAMYWYRQDPGQGLRLIYYSQIVNDFQKGDIAEGYSVSREKKESFPLTVTSAQKNPTAFYLCASSGWTGGHYEQYFGPGTRLTVT.

The J gene is TRBJ2-3, the V gene TRBV3-1 (or the pseudogene TRBV3-2), with TRBD2 matching over 11 bases. Germline V gene lookup returns CDR1 LGHDT and CDR2 YNNKEL (reference sequence). The CDR3 spans 19 residues. After removal of 1 base from V and 7 bases from J, the junction contained 16 bases not matched to a gene. The CDR3 sequence: CASSQGIFEGTSGRNTQYF. The CDR3 region has the DNA TGTGCCAGCAGCCAAGGAATTTTCGAGGGAACTAGCGGGAGAAATACGCAGTATTTT.

The rearrangement uses TRBV10-3 and TRBJ2-7, with D tentatively TRBD1 (6 bases). V was clipped by 10 bases and J by 3 bases, with 10 bases between them. The length of the CDR3 is 11 residues. Germline V gene lookup returns CDR1 ENHRY and CDR2 SYGVKD. The CDR3 DNA sequence: TGTGCCACAGCAGGGGTCTACGAGCAGTACTTC. This translates into CATAGVYEQYF.

There are a few counts of this clone. The chain joins TRBV7-9 to TRBJ2-7, with a tentative D call TRBD2 (6 bases). The CDR3 covers 19 residues. V lost 0 bases and J lost 4, with 25 bases in between. Germline lookup yields CDR1 SEHNR and CDR2 FQNEAQ (reference sequence). The CDR3 spells CASSLAGWGLERRRYEQYF. CDR3 bases: TGTGCCAGCAGCTTAGCAGGGTGGGGACTGGAGAGAAGAAGATACGAGCAGTACTTC.

This clone occurred once. This chain connects TRBV24-1 to TRBJ1-5, with 7 nucleotides matching TRBD1. Trimming removed 4 bases from V and 1 base from J; junction bases left unmatched: 3. Germline V gives CDR1 KGHDR, CDR2 SFDVKD. This CDR3 has 15 residues. The CDR3 DNA follows: TGTGCCACCAGTGAGACAGGGTGGAGCAATCAGCCCCAGCATTTT. It yields the protein CATSETGWSNQPQHF.

The gene calls are TRBV18 and TRBJ2-3; 7 bases match TRBD1. Germline V gene data show CDR1 as KGHSH and CDR2 as LQKENI. The CDR3 has 14 residues. V lost 8 bases, J lost 7 bases, and 12 bases stayed unmatched. This CDR3 reads CASTGTAVGNTQYF. Written as DNA, the CDR3 is TGTGCCAGCACCGGGACAGCCGTGGGAAATACGCAGTATTTT.